The subject of this entry is one T cell receptor beta chain. The data are from a study of control samples from healthy donors and cancer patients. Trimming pared 6 bases from V and 6 bases from J, leaving 12 bases between. The germline gives CDR1 SGHTA, CDR2 FQGNSA. The CDR3 is 13 residues long. Measured with immunoSEQ multiplex PCR; TCRdb has only the in-frame clones, and not every one. The table has 45,000 to 60,000 clones, 94% seen once; the top ten hold less than 4.5%. The sequence was obtained from a man aged 25 to 40 in good health. The chain links TRBV7-2 to TRBJ2-1; D not resolved. The sequencing sample was made of blood. For the CDR3, the DNA is TGTGCCAGCAGGTCTTCTCTAGGCAATGAGCAGTTCTTC. This sequence encodes CASRSSLGNEQFF.